The rows below give T cell receptor beta chains drawn from one sample of a study of response to subunit inactivated influenza vaccine. One entry per CDR3 protein, called by TCRdb with MiXCR from the RT-PCR reads. Among about 830,000 distinct CDR3 sequences listed, about 18% were seen once. The specimen was PBMCs from blood, collected 5 to 6 days after vaccination. The source of these receptors is a man aged 50 to 60 who received an inactivated influenza vaccine. The CDR3 runs from the conserved cysteine through the conserved F or W. The listing skips clone size in some rows; elsewhere it reads once, few, many or a size class.

>TRBV4-1|-
CASSQDVTSGATDTQYF
>TRBV5-5|many
CASSRSGDYNEQFF
>TRBV12-3/TRBV12-4|many
CASSPLLAGVEQYF
>TRBV30|few
CAWSAGQAVDEQFF
>TRBV20-1|-
CSASVDRGQNQPQHF
>TRBV20-1|once
CSASPTMRGTQYF
>TRBV7-2|-
CASSIDGQPQHF
>TRBV20-1|few
CSARWSSTDTQYF
>TRBV6-1|few
CASKQGAPTNEQFF
>TRBV5-1|few
CASSFDRPGYTF
>TRBV20-1|few
CSARDLGFPEAFF
>TRBV3-1|-
CASSGRSSGYEQYF
>TRBV6-1|-
CASSAFRIQETQYF
>TRBV10-3|-
CAISPRDHPADTQYF
>TRBV5-6|-
CASSAEFRTGGAGANVLTF
>TRBV24-1|-
CATKSGQGVGEQFF
>TRBV20-1|many
CSGMEGGKETQYF
>TRBV5-1|few
CASSGRTSDTQYF
>TRBV29-1|-
CSVALATGGGDTQYF
>TRBV5-4|-
CASSWGALSGYTF
>TRBV6-1|-
CASRPPGLIGTEAFF
>TRBV29-1|-
CSVERGELAKNIQYF
>TRBV9|few
CASSVNGGSSYNEQFF
>TRBV5-1|-
CASSFGPGGLSYEQYF
>TRBV5-6|-
CASSFQGSGNTGELFF
>TRBV20-1|-
CSARDGIETQYF
>TRBV9|few
CASSVAVREGQDTQYF
>TRBV16|-
CASSQSGGYDEAFF
>TRBV11-2|-
CASSLEPGLGPNEQFF
>TRBV12-3/TRBV12-4|-
CASSGTASYEKLFF
>TRBV11-2|-
CASSLDPQGPYEQYF
>TRBV14|few
CASSRGQRTGYEQYF
>TRBV5-1|few
CASSYGGTGDTDTQYF
>TRBV27|-
CASSFRWGRADTQYF
>TRBV20-1|once
CSASVSANTDTQYF
>TRBV20-1|few
CSARDSGQLGATDTQYF
>TRBV6-5|few
CASSYSAGQPSYEQYF
>TRBV10-3|many
CAIRMNRGTEAFF
>TRBV7-2|many
CASSLVYLQETQYF
>TRBV6-5|few
CASSLTGGQADTQYF
>TRBV28|few
CASSSRRTRTDTQYF
>TRBV7-2|few
CASSYSGSWMDTQYF
>TRBV27|few
CASSSGGGGELFF